This T cell receptor (beta chain) was sequenced for a study of response to subunit inactivated influenza vaccine. Overall study results and limits: Each seasonal influenza vaccination, the authors suggested, recruits few new T cells.

MiXCR was run by TCRdb on the RT-PCR reads, yielding one entry per CDR3 protein. The table records some 600,000 distinct CDR3 sequences, 14% of them present only once. Comments on this clonotype: Its antigen is unknown.

Deletions cut 2 bases from V and 4 bases from J, with 14 bases between. Germline CDR1 and CDR2: DFQATT and SNEGSKA (reference sequence). CDR3 size: 14 residues. This clonotype originated in a middle-aged man who received an inactivated influenza vaccine. The source material was PBMCs from blood, sampled around 14 days before vaccination. V is TRBV20-1 and J is TRBJ1-1; TRBD1 is a possible D gene (6 bases). The DNA of the CDR3 is TGCAGTGCTAGATCCGAGGCGGGGGCCACTGAAGCTTTCTTT. As protein: CSARSEAGATEAFF.